The T cell receptor beta chain described here comes from a study of blood T cell repertoires in COVID-19. For the study at large: From T cells, B-cell-depleted T cells, or PBMCs came the material, which was cDNA or gDNA.

The CDR3 is 12 amino acids. Germline CDR1 is ENHRY and CDR2 is SYGVKD. V lost 2 bases, J lost 8 bases, and 9 bases lay in between. Source study methods: From reference gene primer amplification, estimates of nucleated cell counts were derived. TCRdb's table, derived via immunoSEQ multiplex PCR, lists solely in-frame clones and lacks some. V and J calls and clone size follow that table, whereas D and trimming were derived from the DNA. The sample shows about 160,000 clones, about 85% of them seen only once. The source of this sequence is a woman aged 60-75 years with active or convalescent COVID-19. V usage is TRBV10-3 and J usage is TRBJ1-1; D call uncertain. Sample: peripheral blood. CDR3: CAISEASREAFF. The CDR3, as DNA: TGTGCCATCAGTGAGGCGAGCCGAGAAGCTTTCTTT.